This T cell receptor (beta chain) derives from a study of blood T cells in healthy people across ages. Overall study context: There was about one barcoded beta molecule captured by template switching per two T cells.

Germline V gene lookup returns CDR1 SEHNR and CDR2 FQNEAQ (reference sequence). The CDR3 spans 16 residues. With 5 bases removed from V and 2 bases from J, the gap between germline ends came to 13 bases. Findings and limits, study-wide: Unsorted PBMCs blocked a conclusive comparison of naive and antigen-experienced cells. In older individuals, TCR beta diversity per million T cells was lower, falling roughly linearly with age.

The authors ran a second PCR of 7 to 11 cycles using a sample-barcoded 5' primer and a J-beta primer mix. TCRdb re-called the 5' RACE reads with MiXCR, one entry per CDR3 protein. The table shows about 560,000 distinct CDR3 sequences, with about 27% occurring only once. This clonotype was seen a handful of times. Its antigen remains unknown. The data were also submitted as part of a second study, on T cells of mothers and their children. Per that paper: Reverse transcription into cDNA received all extracted RNA, at around 1.5 ug per 15 ul.

The sequenced sample consisted of blood. The sequence came from a boy under 10 years old in good health. V usage is TRBV7-9 and J usage is TRBJ2-6; TRBD2 might be the D (5 bases). The CDR3 sequence is CASSPSFGAGANVLTF. In nucleotides, the CDR3 is TGTGCCAGCAGCCCTAGTTTCGGGGCTGGGGCCAACGTCCTGACTTTC. The full variable domain, its missing parts supplied by reference TRBV7-9 and TRBJ2-6, is DTGVSQNPRHKITKRGQNVTFRCDPISEHNRLYWYRQTLGQGPEFLTYFQNEAQLEKSRLLSDRFSAERPKGSFSTLEIQRTEQGDSAMYLCASSPSFGAGANVLTFGAGSRLTVL.